These T cell receptor beta chains were read from a single sample in a study of cytomegalovirus exposure and HLA in healthy donors. Measured with immunoSEQ multiplex PCR; TCRdb has only the in-frame clones, and not every one. Of some 190,000 clones in the sample, roughly 80% were seen once. What was sequenced was PBMCs. All receptors derive from a middle-aged man in good health and CMV-seropositive. Both conserved end residues are part of each CDR3. A D gene is named only where the DNA matches it firmly. Not every row has a clone size; where given, it reads once, few, many or a size class.

15,TRBJ2-5,once,TRBV10-2,TRBD2,TGCGCCAGTGCTTCTCTAGCGGGGGGCCAAGAGACCCAGTACTTC,CASASLAGGQETQYF
15,TRBJ2-7,NA,TRBV12-5,TRBD2,TGTGCTAGTGGTACCAGTTCGGGGGGGAGTAGCGAGCAGTACTTC,CASGTSSGGSSEQYF
15,TRBJ2-7,NA,TRBV6-1,NA,TGTGCCAGCAGTGAAGCGTGGGGGGTGGGCAACGAGCAGTACTTC,CASSEAWGVGNEQYF
15,TRBJ1-6,NA,TRBV6-6,NA,TGTGCCAGCAGTTACCAACCCCAGCGGGGTTCACCCCTCCACTTT,CASSYQPQRGSPLHF
13,TRBJ1-2,NA,TRBV6-4,TRBD1,TGTGCCAGCGGCTCCGGGACAGGCTCCGGCTACACCTTC,CASGSGTGSGYTF
15,TRBJ2-1,NA,TRBV28,TRBD1,TGTGCCAGCAGTTCTTTAGGGACAGGGGGCGATGAGCAGTTCTTC,CASSSLGTGGDEQFF
17,TRBJ1-4,NA,TRBV7-8,TRBD1,TGTGCCAGCAGCTCTACCCCGGACAGGGGTATTGGTGAAAAACTGTTTTTT,CASSSTPDRGIGEKLFF
13,TRBJ1-1,NA,TRBV4-3,NA,TGCGCCAGCAGCCAAATAACAGGGATAGAAGCTTTCTTT,CASSQITGIEAFF
14,TRBJ1-6,NA,TRBV5-1,TRBD1,TGCGCCAGCAGCCTACAGGGGGCAGGTTCACCCCTCCACTTT,CASSLQGAGSPLHF
16,TRBJ1-1,NA,TRBV5-1,NA,TGCGCCAGCAGCCCCTTGCAGGGCGGCATGAACACTGAAGCTTTCTTT,CASSPLQGGMNTEAFF
17,TRBJ2-1,NA,TRBV6-1,TRBD2,TGTGCCAGCAGTGAAGCGCGTGGCGGGGGGTTACGGAATGAGCAGTTCTTC,CASSEARGGGLRNEQFF
14,TRBJ2-6,NA,TRBV5-1,NA,TGCGCCAGCATGCTAAGCTCTGGGGCCAACGTCCTGACTTTC,CASMLSSGANVLTF
14,TRBJ2-5,NA,TRBV7-2,NA,TGTGCCAGCAGCCGCGGGCCCTCACAAGAGACCCAGTACTTC,CASSRGPSQETQYF
15,TRBJ2-7,NA,TRBV4-3,NA,TGCGCCAGCAGCCAAGATTGGGCAGGGGCCTACGAGCAGTACTTC,CASSQDWAGAYEQYF
14,TRBJ2-7,NA,TRBV5-6,NA,TGTGCCAGCAACCGACAGAGAAGCTCCTACGAGCAGTACTTC,CASNRQRSSYEQYF
14,TRBJ2-5,NA,TRBV27,TRBD2,TGTGCCAGCAGTTCGCGGGGGGGCCAAGAGACCCAGTACTTC,CASSSRGGQETQYF
14,TRBJ1-6,NA,TRBV27,NA,TGTGCCAGCAGTTTTGGAGGGTATAATTCACCCCTCCACTTT,CASSFGGYNSPLHF
19,TRBJ1-3,NA,TRBV10-3,TRBD1,TGTGCCATCAGTGAGACGGGGACAGCAGTTTTACTCTCTGGAAACACCATATATTTT,CAISETGTAVLLSGNTIYF
12,TRBJ1-2,NA,TRBV27,TRBD1,TGTGCCAGCAGTTTGACAGGGAATGGCTACACCTTC,CASSLTGNGYTF
14,TRBJ2-2,NA,TRBV5-1,TRBD1,TGCGCCAGCAGCTGGACAGGGAACACCGGGGAGCTGTTTTTT,CASSWTGNTGELFF